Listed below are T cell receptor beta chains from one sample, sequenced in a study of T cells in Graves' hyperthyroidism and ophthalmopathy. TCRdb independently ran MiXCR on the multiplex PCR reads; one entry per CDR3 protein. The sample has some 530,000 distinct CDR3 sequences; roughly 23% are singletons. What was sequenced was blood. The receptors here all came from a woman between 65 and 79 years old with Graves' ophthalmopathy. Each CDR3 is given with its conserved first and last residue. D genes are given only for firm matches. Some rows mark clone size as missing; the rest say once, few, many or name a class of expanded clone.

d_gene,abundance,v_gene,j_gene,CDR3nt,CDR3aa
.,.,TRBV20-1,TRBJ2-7,TGCAGTGCTAGTCCGCGGAGATCCTACTACGAGCAGTACTTC,CSASPRRSYYEQYF
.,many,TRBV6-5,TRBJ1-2,TGTGCCAGCAGTTACTGGGTAGGCGCTGTCTATGGCTACACCTTC,CASSYWVGAVYGYTF
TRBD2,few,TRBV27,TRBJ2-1,TGTGCCAGCAGTTTAGCTAGCGGGAGGCTCTGGGCTTACAATGAGCAGTTCTTC,CASSLASGRLWAYNEQFF
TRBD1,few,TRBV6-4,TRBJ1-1,TGTGCCAGCAGTGATATCCTCGGCCGGCCAGGGGGTTTCACTGAAGCTTTCTTT,CASSDILGRPGGFTEAFF
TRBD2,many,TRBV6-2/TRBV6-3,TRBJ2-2,TGTGCCAGCAGTTATACTAGCGGGGCCGCGAACACCGGGGAGCTGTTTTTT,CASSYTSGAANTGELFF
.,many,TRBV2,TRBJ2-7,TGTGCCAGCAGTGAACAACCCTCGAGGGAGCAGTACTTC,CASSEQPSREQYF
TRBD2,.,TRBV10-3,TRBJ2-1,TGTGCCACCCGGACTAGCGGCTACAATGAGCAGTTCTTC,CATRTSGYNEQFF
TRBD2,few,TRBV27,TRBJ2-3,TGTGCCAGCAGTTTAAAAGCTAGCGGGGTTCCCGGGGATACGCAGTATTTT,CASSLKASGVPGDTQYF
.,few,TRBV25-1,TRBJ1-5,TGTGCCAGCAGTGTCGGTAACAATCAGCCCCAGCATTTT,CASSVGNNQPQHF
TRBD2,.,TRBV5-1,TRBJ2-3,TGCGCCAGCAGCCCCGGCGGGGGTTCCACAGATACGCAGTATTTT,CASSPGGGSTDTQYF
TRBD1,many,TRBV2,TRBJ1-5,TGTGCCAGCCGTGCCGGCACAGGGGGTTGGGAGCCCCAGCATTTT,CASRAGTGGWEPQHF
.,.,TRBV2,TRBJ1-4,TGTGCCAGCAGTGGACTACCGGGTGAAAAACTGTTTTTT,CASSGLPGEKLFF
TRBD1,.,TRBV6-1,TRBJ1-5,TGTGCCAGCAGCAAGGACAGGGAGAGAAGTGTGGGCAATCAGCCCCAGCATTTT,CASSKDRERSVGNQPQHF
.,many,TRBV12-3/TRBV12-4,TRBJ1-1,TGTGCCAGCAGTTTGATGGGACCTTTGGAAGCTTTCTTT,CASSLMGPLEAFF
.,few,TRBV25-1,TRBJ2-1,TGTGCCAGCAGTGACAGGGGCTCCTACAATGAGCAGTTCTTC,CASSDRGSYNEQFF
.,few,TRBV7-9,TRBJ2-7,TGTGCCAGCAGCTCTTTTCCACAGGGCTACGAGCAGTACTTC,CASSSFPQGYEQYF
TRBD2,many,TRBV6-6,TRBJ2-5,TGTGCCAGCAGTTACTCAGGTAGCGGGGGCGAGACCCAGTACTTC,CASSYSGSGGETQYF
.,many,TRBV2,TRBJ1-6,TGTGCCAGCGCCCCGGGTTCGTCCTATAATTCACCCCTCCACTTT,CASAPGSSYNSPLHF
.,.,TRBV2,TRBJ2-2,TGTGCCAGCAGTGAGTCTCCGGCCGCGAACACCGGGGAGCTGTTTTTT,CASSESPAANTGELFF
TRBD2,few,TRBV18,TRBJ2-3,TGTGCCAGCTCACCACAGGCTAGCGGGAGAGATACGCAGTATTTT,CASSPQASGRDTQYF
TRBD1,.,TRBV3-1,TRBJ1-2,TGTGCCAGCAGCCATCAGCTGGGACAGATCAACTATGGCTACACCTTC,CASSHQLGQINYGYTF
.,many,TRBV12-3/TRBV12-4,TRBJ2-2,TGTGCCAGCAGTTTAAGTGCCCGCACCGGGGAGCTGTTTTTT,CASSLSARTGELFF